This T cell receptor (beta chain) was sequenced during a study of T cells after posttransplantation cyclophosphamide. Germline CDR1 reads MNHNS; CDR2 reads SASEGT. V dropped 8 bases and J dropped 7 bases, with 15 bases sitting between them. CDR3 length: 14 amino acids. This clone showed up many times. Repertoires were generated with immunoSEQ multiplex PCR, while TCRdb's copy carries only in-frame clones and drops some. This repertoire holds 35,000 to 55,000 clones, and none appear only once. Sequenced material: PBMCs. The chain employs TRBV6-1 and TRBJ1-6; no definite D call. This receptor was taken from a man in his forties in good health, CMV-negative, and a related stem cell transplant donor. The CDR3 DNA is TGTGCCAGCCTGCCCAACACAGACAATTCACCCCTCCACTTT. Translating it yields CASLPNTDNSPLHF.